This entry lists 11 T cell receptor beta chains sequenced from one sample in a study of shared clonotypes between healthy human individuals. CD45RO-negative cells were positively selected for CCR7, leaving out terminally differentiated effector memory CD45RA+ cells. Assay: immunoSEQ multiplex PCR; the TCRdb copy retains only in-frame clones and omits some. Of around 2,000,000 clones listed, 85% to 95% were seen once; the top ten hold 0.85% to 1.2%. Sample: naive CD8+ T cells sorted from blood. Receptors were obtained from a man between 18 and 35 years old in good health.

This clone has only one observation. The chain employs TRBV4-1 and TRBJ2-5, with D possibly matching TRBD1 (6 bases). The germline V gene encodes CDR1 MGHRA and CDR2 YSYEKL. With 1 base removed from V and 3 bases from J, the gap between germline ends came to 9 bases. The length of the CDR3 is 14 residues. CDR3 residues: CASSQVDRKETQYF. Here the CDR3 DNA reads TGCGCCAGCAGCCAAGTCGACAGGAAAGAGACCCAGTACTTC.

The chain employs TRBV6-4 and TRBJ2-7, with a possible D match to TRBD2 (6 bases). CDR1 and CDR2 from the germline V gene are MRHNA and SNTAGT. The CDR3 contains 15 residues. With 8 bases removed from V and 3 bases from J, the gap between germline ends came to 20 bases. The CDR3 DNA follows: TGTGCCAGCGACCATCCGGGACTTGCCCTCTACGAGCAGTACTTC. Translation gives CASDHPGLALYEQYF.

Only one count was recorded for this clone. An end of the junction differs from the germline gene, which may be a read error. The genes are TRBV6-1 and TRBJ2-7; D ambiguous. Germline CDR1 reads MNHNS; CDR2 reads SASEGT. This CDR3 region has 12 residues. CDR3: CASNEVRYEQYF. CDR3 coding DNA: TGTGCCAGCAATGAAGTACGCTACGAGCAGTACTTC.

This clone was observed once. Other DNA sequences in the sample encode the same CDR3. The chain uses TRBV28 and TRBJ2-7; D not resolved. Trimming left V 2 bases short and J 4 bases short, with 6 bases between. The CDR3 is 12 amino acids. Looked up from germline, CDR1 is MDHEN and CDR2 is SYDVKM. The CDR3 sequence is CASSLRVYEQYF. Written as DNA, the CDR3 is TGTGCCAGCAGTTTACGAGTTTACGAGCAGTACTTC.

V is TRBV27 and J is TRBJ2-2; D may be TRBD1 or TRBD2 (5 bases each). Trimming pared 0 bases from V and 2 bases from J, leaving 13 bases between. CDR1 and CDR2 from the germline V gene are MNHEY and SMNVEV (reference sequence). CDR3 length equals 17 residues. Written as DNA, the CDR3 is TGTGCCAGCAGTTTATCTAGGGGAGAAGATAACACCGGGGAGCTGTTTTTT. Protein product: CASSLSRGEDNTGELFF.

This chain uses TRBV6-5 with TRBJ2-7, with TRBD1 as a possible D gene (7 bases). Trimming cost V 2 bases and J 6 bases, with 14 bases left between them. From germline, CDR1 is MNHEY and CDR2 SVGAGI. The CDR3 has 14 residues. CDR3 amino acids: CASSYAEGAGEQYF. The CDR3 nucleotides are TGTGCCAGCAGTTACGCGGAGGGGGCGGGCGAGCAGTACTTC.

Only one count was recorded for this clone. V and J are TRBV27 and TRBJ2-5; D may be TRBD2 (5 bases). The germline V gene has CDR1 MNHEY and CDR2 SMNVEV (reference sequence). The CDR3 totals 16 residues. V dropped 2 bases and J dropped 5 bases, with 18 bases sitting between them. The CDR3 nucleotides are TGTGCCAGCAGTTTAGTGTCCGGCCGGGGTTCGGAGACCCAGTACTTC. It encodes CASSLVSGRGSETQYF.

The chain recombines TRBV5-6 with TRBJ2-7; 9 bases match TRBD2. Looked up from germline, CDR1 is SGHDT and CDR2 is YYEEEE. The CDR3 has 14 amino acids. V was clipped by 2 bases and J by 6 bases; unmatched bases: 6. CDR3 residues: CASSFVSGRAEQYF. The CDR3 nucleotides read TGTGCCAGCAGCTTTGTTAGCGGGAGAGCCGAGCAGTACTTC.

The chain recombines TRBV19 with TRBJ2-1, with a possible D match to TRBD2 (5 bases). CDR3 length equals 14 residues. CDR1 is LNHDA, CDR2 SQIVND, per germline (reference sequence). Trimming took 3 bases from V and 0 from J, leaving 6 bases between them. The CDR3 is CASSMTISYNEQFF. The CDR3 DNA follows: TGTGCCAGTAGTATGACTATCTCCTACAATGAGCAGTTCTTC.

The chain combines TRBV7-2 with TRBJ1-1, with TRBD1 as a possible D gene (6 bases). V gave up 4 bases and J gave up 3 bases, with 15 bases separating them. CDR3 size: 15 residues. Looked up from germline, CDR1 is SGHTA and CDR2 is FQGNSA. In nucleotides, the CDR3 is TGTGCCAGCAGCTCTTCTTCAGGGGAGTACACTGAAGCTTTCTTT. Translating gives CASSSSSGEYTEAFF.

The rearrangement links TRBV13 to TRBJ2-5; maybe TRBD1 (5 bases). V lost 1 base, J lost 4 bases, and 13 bases lay in between. Germline V lookup: CDR1 PRHDT, CDR2 FYEKMQ (reference sequence). The CDR3 sequence is 15 residues long. The DNA of the CDR3 is TGTGCCAGCAGCTTAGTGGGCGATGGGGCAGAGACCCAGTACTTC. Its protein is CASSLVGDGAETQYF.